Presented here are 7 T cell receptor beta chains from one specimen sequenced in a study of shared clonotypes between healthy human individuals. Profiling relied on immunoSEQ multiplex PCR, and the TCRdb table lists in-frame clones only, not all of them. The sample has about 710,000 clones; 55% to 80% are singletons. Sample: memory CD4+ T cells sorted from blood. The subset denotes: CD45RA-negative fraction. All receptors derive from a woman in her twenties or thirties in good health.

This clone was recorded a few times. CDR3 sequence reads: CASSWASSTDTQYF. CDR3 in DNA: TGTGCCAGCAGCTGGGCATCGAGCACAGATACGCAGTATTTT. The chain recombines TRBV7-9 with TRBJ2-3; D is ambiguous. V gave up 4 bases and J gave up 0 bases, with 8 bases separating them. Germline CDR1 and CDR2: SEHNR and FQNEAQ (reference sequence). The CDR3 is 14 amino acids.

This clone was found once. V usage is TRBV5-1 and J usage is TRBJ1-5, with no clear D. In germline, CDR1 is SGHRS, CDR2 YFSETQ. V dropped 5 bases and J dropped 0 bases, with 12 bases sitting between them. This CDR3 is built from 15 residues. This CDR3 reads CASRSDGDSNQPQHF. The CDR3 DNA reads TGCGCCAGCAGGTCGGACGGCGATAGCAATCAGCCCCAGCATTTT.

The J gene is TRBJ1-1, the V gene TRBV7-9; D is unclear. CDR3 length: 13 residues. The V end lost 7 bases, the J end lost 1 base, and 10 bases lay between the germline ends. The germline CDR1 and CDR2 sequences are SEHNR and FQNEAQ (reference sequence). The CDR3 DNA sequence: TGTGCCAGCATCGGACGGCGGAACACTGAAGCTTTCTTT. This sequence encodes CASIGRRNTEAFF.

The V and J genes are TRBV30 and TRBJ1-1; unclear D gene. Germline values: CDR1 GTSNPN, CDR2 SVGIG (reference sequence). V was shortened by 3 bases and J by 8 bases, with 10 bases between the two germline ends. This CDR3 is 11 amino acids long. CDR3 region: CAWRWGREAFF. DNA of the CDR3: TGTGCCTGGAGATGGGGTAGGGAAGCTTTCTTT. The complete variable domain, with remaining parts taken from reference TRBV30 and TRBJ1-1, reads SQTIHQWPATLVQPVGSPLSLECTVEGTSNPNLYWYRQAAGRGLQLLFYSVGIGQISSEVPQNLSASRPQDRQFILSSKKLLLSDSGFYLCAWRWGREAFFGQGTRLTVV.

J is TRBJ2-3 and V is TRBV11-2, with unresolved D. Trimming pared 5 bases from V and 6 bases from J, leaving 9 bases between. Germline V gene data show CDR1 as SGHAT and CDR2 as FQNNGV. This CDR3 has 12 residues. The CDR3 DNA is TGTGCCAGCAGCCCCAATAGGGATACGCAGTATTTT. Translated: CASSPNRDTQYF.

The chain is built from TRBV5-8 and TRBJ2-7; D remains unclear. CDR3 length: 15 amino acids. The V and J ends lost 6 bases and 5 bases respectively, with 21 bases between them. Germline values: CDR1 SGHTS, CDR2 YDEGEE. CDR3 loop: CASTPQILHFDEQYF. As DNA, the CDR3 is TGTGCCAGCACCCCGCAGATACTACACTTCGACGAGCAGTACTTC.

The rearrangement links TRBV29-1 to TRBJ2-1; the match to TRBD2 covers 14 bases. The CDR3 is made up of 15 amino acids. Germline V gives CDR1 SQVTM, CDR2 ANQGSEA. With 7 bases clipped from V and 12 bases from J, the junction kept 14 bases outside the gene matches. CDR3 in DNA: TGCAGCGCCACATCTTCCGGGACTAGCGGGAGAGCGCAGTTCTTC. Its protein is CSATSSGTSGRAQFF.